A selection of T cell receptor beta chains follows, all from one sample in a study of blood T cell repertoires in COVID-19. Profiled with immunoSEQ multiplex PCR; TCRdb holds only in-frame clones, not every one. The sample yields approximately 140,000 clones, about 87% seen once. The specimen was peripheral blood. All receptors derive from a human donor in a cohort sampled during active COVID-19. Both conserved end residues are part of each CDR3. The order of the fields is CDR3 protein, CDR3 DNA, D gene, V gene, clone size, J gene. D genes are given only for firm matches. Size is stated for part of the rows, as once, few or many counts, or as a class when the clone is expanded.

cdr3_aa: CASSQVGRVNQPQHF; cdr3_nt: TGCGCCAGCAGCCAAGTCGGCAGGGTGAATCAGCCCCAGCATTTT; d_call: NA; v_call: TRBV4-1; clone_size: NA; j_call: TRBJ1-5
cdr3_aa: CASSQDAHRGDTQYF; cdr3_nt: TGCGCCAGCAGCCAAGATGCCCACAGGGGGGATACGCAGTATTTT; d_call: TRBD1; v_call: TRBV4-3; clone_size: NA; j_call: TRBJ2-3
cdr3_aa: CASSVGPSSGGAAETQYF; cdr3_nt: TGTGCCAGCAGCGTAGGGCCTTCAAGCGGGGGGGCCGCAGAGACCCAGTACTTC; d_call: TRBD2; v_call: TRBV9; clone_size: NA; j_call: TRBJ2-5
cdr3_aa: CASSQDGETEAFF; cdr3_nt: TGTGCCAGCAGCCAAGACGGGGAGACTGAAGCTTTCTTT; d_call: NA; v_call: TRBV4-2; clone_size: once; j_call: TRBJ1-1
cdr3_aa: CASSLDPGGTYEQYF; cdr3_nt: TGTGCCAGCAGCTTGGACCCAGGGGGGACCTACGAGCAGTACTTC; d_call: NA; v_call: TRBV5-5; clone_size: NA; j_call: TRBJ2-7
cdr3_aa: CASSLALDSTQYF; cdr3_nt: TGTGCCAGCAGCTTAGCTCTGGACTCCACCCAGTACTTC; d_call: NA; v_call: TRBV7-2; clone_size: NA; j_call: TRBJ2-5
cdr3_aa: CASSLRRTSGVFTDTQYF; cdr3_nt: TGTGCCAGCAGCCTCCGGCGGACTAGCGGGGTATTCACAGATACGCAGTATTTT; d_call: TRBD2; v_call: TRBV7-2; clone_size: NA; j_call: TRBJ2-3
cdr3_aa: CASSLGVTEAFF; cdr3_nt: TGTGCCAGCAGCCTCGGGGTCACGGAAGCTTTCTTT; d_call: NA; v_call: TRBV11-2; clone_size: NA; j_call: TRBJ1-1
cdr3_aa: CASSLPSSRYEQYF; cdr3_nt: TGTGCCAGCAGCTTGCCTTCTAGTCGTTACGAGCAGTACTTC; d_call: NA; v_call: TRBV5-6; clone_size: NA; j_call: TRBJ2-7
cdr3_aa: CAISGGWGVSNYGYTF; cdr3_nt: TGTGCCATCAGTGGCGGATGGGGGGTGTCTAACTATGGCTACACCTTC; d_call: NA; v_call: TRBV10-3; clone_size: once; j_call: TRBJ1-2
cdr3_aa: CASTHGGELFF; cdr3_nt: TGTGCCAGTACCCACGGCGGGGAGCTGTTTTTT; d_call: NA; v_call: TRBV19; clone_size: NA; j_call: TRBJ2-2
cdr3_aa: CATSRAQGLPYFNEQFF; cdr3_nt: TGTGCCACCAGCAGAGCTCAGGGCCTCCCCTACTTCAATGAGCAGTTCTTC; d_call: NA; v_call: TRBV15; clone_size: NA; j_call: TRBJ2-1
cdr3_aa: CASSPPRTDSPLHF; cdr3_nt: TGTGCCAGCAGCCCGCCCCGGACAGATTCACCCCTCCACTTT; d_call: NA; v_call: TRBV5-6; clone_size: NA; j_call: TRBJ1-6
cdr3_aa: CASSLGQGDYGYTF; cdr3_nt: TGTGCCAGCAGCTTGGGACAGGGGGACTATGGCTACACCTTC; d_call: TRBD1; v_call: TRBV5-4; clone_size: NA; j_call: TRBJ1-2
cdr3_aa: CATSRERTFGEQYF; cdr3_nt: TGTGCCACCAGCAGAGAGAGGACATTCGGCGAGCAGTACTTC; d_call: NA; v_call: TRBV15; clone_size: NA; j_call: TRBJ2-7
cdr3_aa: CASSYMDSASVGADTQYF; cdr3_nt: TGTGCCAGCAGTTATATGGACTCGGCGTCCGTCGGGGCAGATACGCAGTATTTT; d_call: NA; v_call: TRBV6-2/TRBV6-3; clone_size: once; j_call: TRBJ2-3
cdr3_aa: CASSVGGWVTEAFF; cdr3_nt: TGTGCCAGCAGCGTAGGCGGTTGGGTAACTGAAGCTTTCTTT; d_call: NA; v_call: TRBV9; clone_size: NA; j_call: TRBJ1-1
cdr3_aa: CASSRPQGEKLFF; cdr3_nt: TGTGCCAGCAGTCGGCCACAGGGAGAAAAACTGTTTTTT; d_call: NA; v_call: TRBV7-9; clone_size: NA; j_call: TRBJ1-4
cdr3_aa: CASSSRQSSYNEQFF; cdr3_nt: TGTGCCAGCAGCTCCAGACAAAGCTCCTACAATGAGCAGTTCTTC; d_call: NA; v_call: TRBV7-9; clone_size: few; j_call: TRBJ2-1
cdr3_aa: CAISEGSGGYQETQYF; cdr3_nt: TGTGCCATCAGTGAGGGTAGCGGGGGGTACCAAGAGACCCAGTACTTC; d_call: TRBD2; v_call: TRBV10-3; clone_size: NA; j_call: TRBJ2-5
cdr3_aa: CASSQRSSYEQYF; cdr3_nt: TGTGCCAGCAGCCAGAGGAGCTCCTACGAGCAGTACTTC; d_call: NA; v_call: TRBV7-8; clone_size: NA; j_call: TRBJ2-7
cdr3_aa: CASSVALGQRGITDTQYF; cdr3_nt: TGTGCCAGCAGCGTAGCTCTTGGCCAGCGGGGAATAACAGATACGCAGTATTTT; d_call: TRBD2; v_call: TRBV9; clone_size: NA; j_call: TRBJ2-3
cdr3_aa: CASSPPGGLNQPQHF; cdr3_nt: TGTGCCAGCTCACCTCCAGGGGGCCTCAATCAGCCCCAGCATTTT; d_call: TRBD1; v_call: TRBV18; clone_size: NA; j_call: TRBJ1-5
cdr3_aa: CASSFPFSLGADTQYF; cdr3_nt: TGTGCCAGCAGCTTCCCTTTTAGCCTCGGAGCAGATACGCAGTATTTT; d_call: NA; v_call: TRBV11-1; clone_size: NA; j_call: TRBJ2-3
cdr3_aa: CASSPQGNEQFF; cdr3_nt: TGTGCCAGCAGTCCCCAGGGGAATGAGCAGTTCTTC; d_call: NA; v_call: TRBV6-5; clone_size: NA; j_call: TRBJ2-1
cdr3_aa: CASSPRLGSGNTIYF; cdr3_nt: TGTGCCAGCAGCCCCCGACTAGGGTCTGGAAACACCATATATTTT; d_call: NA; v_call: TRBV7-9; clone_size: NA; j_call: TRBJ1-3
cdr3_aa: CASSWGQGTEAFF; cdr3_nt: TGTGCCAGCAGTTGGGGGCAGGGAACTGAAGCTTTCTTT; d_call: NA; v_call: TRBV6-5; clone_size: NA; j_call: TRBJ1-1
cdr3_aa: CASSPKNEQFF; cdr3_nt: TGTGCCAGCAGCCCAAAAAATGAGCAGTTCTTC; d_call: NA; v_call: TRBV6-6; clone_size: NA; j_call: TRBJ2-1
cdr3_aa: CASSQGFGQAADTQYF; cdr3_nt: TGCGCCAGCAGCCAGGGTTTTGGACAGGCCGCCGATACGCAGTATTTT; d_call: TRBD1; v_call: TRBV4-3; clone_size: NA; j_call: TRBJ2-3
cdr3_aa: CASSGGRLNTEAFF; cdr3_nt: TGTGCCAGCAGTGGTGGCAGATTGAACACTGAAGCTTTCTTT; d_call: NA; v_call: TRBV2; clone_size: once; j_call: TRBJ1-1
cdr3_aa: CASSLALTYEQYF; cdr3_nt: TGTGCCAGCAGCCTTGCGTTGACCTACGAGCAGTACTTC; d_call: NA; v_call: TRBV7-2; clone_size: once; j_call: TRBJ2-7
cdr3_aa: CSVRGLAGDTDTQYF; cdr3_nt: TGCAGCGTAAGGGGACTAGCGGGGGACACAGATACGCAGTATTTT; d_call: TRBD2; v_call: TRBV29-1; clone_size: NA; j_call: TRBJ2-3
cdr3_aa: CATEGPGETQYF; cdr3_nt: TGTGCCACGGAGGGGCCGGGAGAGACCCAGTACTTC; d_call: NA; v_call: TRBV19; clone_size: NA; j_call: TRBJ2-5
cdr3_aa: CASRDRANSPLHF; cdr3_nt: TGTGCCAGCCGAGACAGGGCAAATTCACCCCTCCACTTT; d_call: TRBD1; v_call: TRBV19; clone_size: NA; j_call: TRBJ1-6
cdr3_aa: CASSLRMNTEAFF; cdr3_nt: TGTGCCAGCAGCTTACGTATGAACACTGAAGCTTTCTTT; d_call: NA; v_call: TRBV7-8; clone_size: NA; j_call: TRBJ1-1
cdr3_aa: CASSQEGRVGTEAFF; cdr3_nt: TGTGCCAGCAGCCAAGAAGGCAGGGTGGGCACTGAAGCTTTCTTT; d_call: NA; v_call: TRBV3-1/TRBV3-2; clone_size: NA; j_call: TRBJ1-1
cdr3_aa: CASSQDFPRSPLHF; cdr3_nt: TGTGCCAGCAGCCAAGATTTCCCGAGGTCACCCCTCCACTTT; d_call: NA; v_call: TRBV4-2; clone_size: NA; j_call: TRBJ1-6
cdr3_aa: CASSTQRLAGDSYEQYF; cdr3_nt: TGTGCCAGCAGCACACAACGACTAGCGGGGGACTCCTACGAGCAGTACTTC; d_call: TRBD2; v_call: TRBV27; clone_size: NA; j_call: TRBJ2-7
cdr3_aa: CASRAPRVQETQYF; cdr3_nt: TGTGCCAGCAGGGCTCCCAGGGTGCAAGAGACCCAGTACTTC; d_call: NA; v_call: TRBV6-6; clone_size: NA; j_call: TRBJ2-5
cdr3_aa: CSARGTGVHTF; cdr3_nt: TGCAGTGCTAGAGGGACAGGGGTCCACACCTTC; d_call: TRBD1; v_call: TRBV20-1; clone_size: few; j_call: TRBJ1-2
cdr3_aa: CASSQDLAGGITGELFF; cdr3_nt: TGTGCCAGCAGCCAAGATCTAGCGGGGGGAATCACCGGGGAGCTGTTTTTT; d_call: TRBD2; v_call: TRBV4-2; clone_size: NA; j_call: TRBJ2-2